The entry below describes one T cell receptor beta chain. This specimen belongs to a study of blood T cell repertoires in COVID-19. Overall study: The analysed material was cDNA or gDNA that came from T cells, B-cell-depleted T cells, or PBMCs.

Original processing methods: Nucleated cell counts were estimated from reference gene primer amplification. Method: immunoSEQ multiplex PCR; TCRdb's copy keeps in-frame clones and lacks some. From that table come the V and J calls and clone size; the DNA was used to work out D and trimming. The table lists about 130,000 clones, 80% to 90% of them singletons. The CDR3 length is 14 residues. V trimming: 4 bases; J trimming: 5 bases; junction bases outside the gene matches: 5. The genes are TRBV5-3 and TRBJ1-5, with 8 bases fitting TRBD1. TRBV5-3 is an ORF for which the function is uncertain. The source is a man aged 50 to 59 with active or convalescent COVID-19. Material: peripheral blood. CDR3 amino acids: CARSPRQGHQPQHF. The CDR3 region has the DNA TGTGCCAGAAGCCCACGACAGGGGCATCAGCCCCAGCATTTT.